Each of the 22 T cell receptor beta chains below was sequenced from the same sample in a study of OX40 agonist ivuxolimab in advanced cancers. Some clones are missing from TCRdb's copy, which holds only in-frame ones; the method was immunoSEQ multiplex PCR. The table lists about 41,000 clones, 87% of them singletons. The sequencing here drew on CD4+ or CD8+ T cells sorted from blood, taken in a trial of the OX40 agonist ivuxolimab. Every receptor here comes from an adult with an advanced solid tumor such as melanoma, head and neck, liver or kidney cancer.

CDR3 sequence reads: CASSDEEVADTQYF. The CDR3 region has the DNA TGTGCCAGCAGCGATGAGGAGGTAGCAGATACGCAGTATTTT. This sequence joins TRBV11-3 and TRBJ2-3; D may be TRBD2 (5 bases). The germline CDR1 and CDR2 sequences are SGHNT and YENEEA. Deletions cut 5 bases from V and 4 bases from J, with 13 bases between. The CDR3 is made up of 14 amino acids.

V usage is TRBV9 and J usage is TRBJ2-1; D may match TRBD1 or TRBD2 (5 bases each). Germline CDR1 SGDLS, CDR2 YYNGEE. V was trimmed by 4 bases and J by 0 bases, leaving 14 bases between them. The CDR3 runs 16 residues. CDR3 sequence (DNA): TGTGCCAGCAGCACCGACAGTCGGGGCTCCTACAATGAGCAGTTCTTC. Amino acids: CASSTDSRGSYNEQFF. The full variable domain, with the rest looked up from reference TRBV9 and TRBJ2-1, is DSGVTQTPKHLITATGQRVTLRCSPRSGDLSVYWYQQSLDQGLQFLIQYYNGEERAKGNILERFSAQQFPDLHSELNLSSLELGDSALYFCASSTDSRGSYNEQFFGPGTRLTVL.

This clone was counted between two and nine times. The chain links TRBV5-1 to TRBJ2-7; TRBD2 agrees at 7 bases. The germline V gene encodes CDR1 SGHRS and CDR2 YFSETQ. The J segment lost 6 bases and the V segment lost 4 bases, leaving 7 bases of the junction unmatched. This CDR3 spans 13 amino acids. This CDR3 is CASSGGDRGEQYF. CDR3 DNA sequence: TGCGCCAGCAGCGGGGGGGATAGGGGCGAGCAGTACTTC.

The gene calls are TRBV6-6 and TRBJ2-7, with D tentatively TRBD1 (5 bases). V lost 2 bases and J lost 13, with 21 bases in between. This CDR3 comprises 14 residues. Per the germline V gene, CDR1 is MNHNY and CDR2 is SVGAGI (reference sequence). This chain's CDR3 is CASSYGANLQALYF. CDR3 bases: TGTGCCAGCAGTTACGGGGCGAATTTGCAAGCGCTTTACTTC.

This rearrangement joins TRBV18 to TRBJ2-3, with TRBD2 matching over 8 bases. The germline V gene has CDR1 KGHSH and CDR2 LQKENI. The V segment lost 0 bases and the J segment 4 bases; nucleotides outside the gene matches: 6. This CDR3 has 16 amino acids. The CDR3 loop reads CASSPPGSGRADTQYF. As DNA, the CDR3 is TGTGCCAGCTCACCACCGGGAAGCGGGAGAGCAGATACGCAGTATTTT.

The genes are TRBV5-6 and TRBJ2-5, with D possibly being TRBD1 (5 bases). The germline V gene has CDR1 SGHDT and CDR2 YYEEEE. V gave up 8 bases and J gave up 5 bases, with 19 bases separating them. The CDR3 covers 14 residues. CDR3 sequence: CARLKGLIKETQYF. The CDR3 DNA is TGTGCCAGGCTCAAGGGGTTGATCAAGGAGACCCAGTACTTC.

The chain carries TRBV11-3 and TRBJ2-1; D is unclear. The V end was cut by 7 bases, the J end by 4 bases, with 14 bases between. Germline CDR1 and CDR2: SGHNT and YENEEA. The CDR3 runs 14 residues. CDR3 coding DNA: TGTGCCAGCAAGAACCCCGCGACATACAATGAGCAGTTCTTC. Amino acid sequence: CASKNPATYNEQFF.

This clone was detected only once. The V gene is TRBV28, the J gene TRBJ2-2; 9 bases line up with TRBD2. Germline values: CDR1 MDHEN, CDR2 SYDVKM. This CDR3 has 15 amino acids. The V and J ends lost 5 bases and 7 bases, in that order; junction bases with no gene match: 8. The CDR3 DNA reads as TGTGCCAGCAGTGGGCGGGAGGGGGCTATCGGGGAGCTGTTTTTT. Translating gives CASSGREGAIGELFF.

The V call is TRBV11-2, the J call TRBJ2-7; perhaps TRBD1 as D (6 bases). Per the germline V gene, CDR1 is SGHAT and CDR2 is FQNNGV. Trimming removed 4 bases at V and 0 bases at J, with 16 bases between. This CDR3 is built from 16 residues. The CDR3 sequence is CASSSFWGRGSYEQYF. The CDR3 region has the DNA TGTGCCAGCAGCTCCTTTTGGGGGCGCGGCTCCTACGAGCAGTACTTC.

The rearrangement joins TRBV2 to TRBJ2-1; 11 nucleotides line up with TRBD2. The CDR3 contains 15 residues. V lost 8 bases, J lost 5 bases, and 8 bases stayed unmatched. Germline CDR1 and CDR2: SNHLY and FYNNEI. In nucleotides, the CDR3 is TGTGCCAGCCCGATTGTAGCGGGAGGGGACAATGAGCAGTTCTTC. Residues: CASPIVAGGDNEQFF.

The chain has TRBV7-2 and TRBJ2-7, with 8 positions matching TRBD1. CDR3 length: 14 amino acids. The germline CDR1 and CDR2 sequences are SGHTA and FQGNSA. The J segment lost 3 bases and the V segment lost 3 bases, leaving 4 bases of the junction unmatched. CDR3 coding DNA: TGTGCCAGCAGCTTGCAGGGGGCGGGCTACGAGCAGTACTTC. Its protein product is CASSLQGAGYEQYF.

This clone appeared a single time. The chain links TRBV28 to TRBJ1-2; no reliable D call. Germline lookup yields CDR1 MDHEN and CDR2 SYDVKM. CDR3 size: 12 residues. V was clipped by 9 bases and J by 4 bases, with 12 bases between them. DNA of the CDR3: TGTGCCAGTAGAAGGGAGTCCTATGGCTACACCTTC. This sequence encodes CASRRESYGYTF.

The rearrangement uses TRBV2 and TRBJ2-2, with D possibly TRBD1 on 6 matching bases. Trimming cost V 6 bases and J 3 bases, with 11 bases left between them. This CDR3 spans 14 amino acids. CDR1 and CDR2 (germline): SNHLY, FYNNEI. The CDR3 DNA follows: TGTGCCAGCAGCGGACAGACTGACACCGGGGAGCTGTTTTTT. It specifies CASSGQTDTGELFF.

This clone occurred a few times. The chain carries TRBV9 and TRBJ1-6, with TRBD1 identical over 7 bases. Looked up from germline, CDR1 is SGDLS and CDR2 is YYNGEE. J gave up 7 bases and V 0 bases, and 4 bases lay outside the gene matches. The CDR3 sequence is 15 residues long. The CDR3 sequence: CASSVVDRPNSPLHF. The CDR3 DNA reads TGTGCCAGCAGCGTAGTGGACAGGCCCAATTCACCCCTCCACTTT.

The V call is TRBV9, the J call TRBJ2-5, with 10 bases aligning to TRBD1. The ends lost 4 bases at V and 3 bases at J; junction bases unmatched: 3. The CDR3 spans 14 residues. Germline lookup yields CDR1 SGDLS and CDR2 YYNGEE. The CDR3 coding sequence is TGTGCCAGCAGCAGGGGACAGGGGAAAGAGACCCAGTACTTC. Amino acids: CASSRGQGKETQYF.

V and J are TRBV19 and TRBJ2-5; D ambiguous. Trimming left V 7 bases short and J 3 bases short, with 24 bases between. Germline loops: CDR1 LNHDA, CDR2 SQIVND (reference sequence). This CDR3 is built from 17 residues. The CDR3 loop reads CASTRERGLWRKETQYF. The CDR3 nucleotides read TGTGCCAGTACCCGAGAGAGAGGCTTATGGCGGAAAGAGACCCAGTACTTC.

CDR3 bases: TGTGCCAGCAGCTTAGACTCGCTCCTCCAAGAGACCCAGTACTTC. The encoded protein is CASSLDSLLQETQYF. The chain recombines TRBV7-2 with TRBJ2-5; D is ambiguous. CDR1 is SGHTA, CDR2 FQGNSA, per germline. The CDR3 length is 15 residues. Trimming removed 1 base from V and 1 base from J, with 10 bases in between.

The chain carries TRBV7-3 and TRBJ1-2; TRBD1 aligns across 7 bases. The CDR3 is made up of 15 amino acids. Losses at the gene ends were 4 bases for V and 5 bases for J; bases not matched to a gene: 10. Germline CDR1 is SGHTA and CDR2 is FQGTGA. The CDR3 DNA reads as TGTGCCAGCAGCTCGCCGGGACAGCGTTCGTATGGCTACACCTTC. Its translation: CASSSPGQRSYGYTF.

The rearrangement links TRBV10-3 to TRBJ2-5; perhaps TRBD2 as D (6 bases). Trimming pared 0 bases from V and 5 bases from J, leaving 7 bases between. CDR3 length equals 13 residues. CDR1 and CDR2 from the germline V gene are ENHRY and SYGVKD. The CDR3 DNA sequence: TGTGCCATCAGTGAGTCGGCGGGGGAGACCCAGTACTTC. As protein: CAISESAGETQYF.

V gene TRBV9 combines with J gene TRBJ1-1; a weak D match, TRBD1 (5 bases). Germline assignment: CDR1 SGDLS and CDR2 YYNGEE. Trimming cost V 4 bases and J 3 bases, with 13 bases left between them. The CDR3 has 14 residues. The CDR3 sequence: CASSSSWGDTEAFF. CDR3 bases: TGTGCCAGCAGCTCTTCTTGGGGGGACACTGAAGCTTTCTTT.

The chain combines TRBV11-3 with TRBJ2-1; D remains ambiguous. The germline V gene has CDR1 SGHNT and CDR2 YENEEA. The CDR3 spans 12 residues. The V gene lost 5 bases and the J gene lost 5 bases, with 7 bases spanning the gap. CDR3 nucleotides: TGTGCCAGCAGCCCCACACACAATGAGCAGTTCTTC. Protein: CASSPTHNEQFF. The full variable domain, rest sourced from reference TRBV11-3 and TRBJ2-1, is EAGVVQSPRYKIIEKKQPVAFWCNPISGHNTLYWYLQNLGQGPELLIRYENEEAVDDSQLPKDRFSAERLKGVDSTLKIQPAELGDSAVYLCASSPTHNEQFFGPGTRLTVL.

The chain uses TRBV10-1 and TRBJ2-1; D may be TRBD1 (5 bases). Per germline, CDR1 WNHNN and CDR2 SYGVQD (reference sequence). The CDR3 sequence is 15 residues long. V lost 6 bases to trimming and J lost 0 bases, with 12 bases between them. Written as DNA, the CDR3 is TGCGCCAGCAGCCCCCAGGGCAGCTCCTACAATGAGCAGTTCTTC. It codes for CASSPQGSSYNEQFF.